This T cell receptor beta chain stems from a study of blood T cells in healthy people across ages (dated by TCRdb to 2015 to 2017). Regarding the research as a whole: Template switching captured roughly one uniquely barcoded TCR beta cDNA molecule per two T cells in model experiments. The study measured age-related changes in TCR beta repertoire diversity using deep sequencing normalized with unique cDNA molecular identifiers. For two donors (one aged 18 to 30 and one aged 80 or older), the study analyzed two additional independent replicas of 1 million unique cDNA reads from the same blood draw. The donors were divided into four age groups: young (average around 16 years), middle-aged (over 35), aged (approximately 62) and long-lived (about 90). To avoid experimental bias, donors of different ages were spread randomly across the sequencing lanes.

V is trimmed back by 6 bases and J by 4 bases, and the junction contains 7 bases that no gene match accounts for. CDR1 and CDR2 are drawn from the germline V gene (reference sequence): DFQATT, SNEGSKA. Its CDR3 holds 14 amino acids, cysteine through phenylalanine. Of all the DNA, just the CDR3 is kept, 42 bases in frame from base 1. As regards this clonotype: This receptor's antigen is unknown. No base quality information exists; no much larger clone differs at one position.

To prepare the library, 5' RACE was applied. Data came from an Illumina HiSeq 2500. The second PCR ran for about 6 to 12 cycles and used a J-beta primer mix along with a sample-barcoded 5' primer. Each TCR beta cDNA molecule received a unique molecular identifier from a template-switch 5' adaptor carrying 12 random nucleotides. Each sample yielded at least 2.5 million CDR3-containing paired-end reads. All of the RNA was converted into first-strand cDNA using the Mint cDNA synthesis kit, with a TRBC-specific oligonucleotide serving as the primer. Following uracil-DNA glycosylase treatment, a first 18-cycle PCR with universal primers M1SS and BC2_uni_R was performed on all cDNA. The original methods were these. Normalization of each sample was performed by random selection of 1 million high-quality reads, each carrying a distinct molecular identifier. Instead of being binned into consensus sequences, reads that shared molecular identifiers were thrown out. CDR3 identification, clonotype clustering and error correction used MiTCR with a Q25 quality threshold and the strictest error-elimination algorithm. Lower-bound total TCR beta diversity was estimated with a nonparametric unseen species model using Euler transformation. The public reads were quality trimmed at Q25 with fastp and then assembled into clones with MiXCR by TCRdb, keeping productive beta chains. Rows merge per CDR3 protein into single entries with the most common DNA and genes. None of the V and J calls come from the authors' own analysis; TCRdb made them. The table for this sample lists approximately 800,000 distinct CDR3 sequences; 62% of them were counted only once. The ten largest clonotypes hold 28% of the sample.

What the work shows at the level of the full study, not this receptor alone: Total diversity estimates from one million sequenced T cells were considered lower bounds and underestimates. The percentage of naive T cells measured by flow cytometry correlated strongly with observed TCR beta diversity. Compared with the aged group, the long-lived group had more naive CD4+ T cells, fewer expanded clones and increased TCR diversity, suggesting age selection. Bulk unsorted PBMC profiling prevented conclusive comparison of naive and antigen-experienced compartments. As age increased, observed TCR beta diversity per million T cells dropped in a roughly linear way, and a significant reduction was already evident by age approximately 40. The CMV infection status of donors was not known, potentially confounding age-related changes in expanded clonotypes.

Donors were around 37 systemically healthy Caucasian individuals from Russia aged roughly 6 to 90 years. About 9.1 milliliters of peripheral blood were collected from each donor into EDTA-treated Vacutainer tubes. Ficoll-Paque density-gradient centrifugation was used to isolate PBMCs, with at least 7 million per sample. Trizol reagent was used to extract total RNA from the PBMCs, yielding at least 6 micrograms per sample. For every donor, an aliquot of PBMCs went through flow cytometry to measure the percentages of naive CD45RAhigh/CD27high T cells. This chain is built from TRBV20-1 and TRBJ2-7, with 12 bases matching TRBD2. This clonotype originated in a man aged 25 to 40 in good health. The sample was blood. The CDR3 amino acid sequence is: CSALPGTSGYEQYF. The base sequence is TGCAGTGCCCTCCCCGGGACTAGCGGGTACGAGCAGTACTTC.